This is a list of T cell receptor beta chains from one sample in a study of PD-1 blockade in classical Hodgkin lymphoma. The protocol was immunoSEQ multiplex PCR, while the TCRdb copy is restricted to in-frame clones and leaves out a portion. The sample lists 20,000 to 25,000 clones; more than 70% were seen once. This specimen was peripheral blood mononuclear cells (PBMCs), taken before the fourth cycle of nivolumab. The receptor set was obtained from a human donor with classical Hodgkin lymphoma. The conserved cysteine and the conserved F or W are not part of the CDR3 here. Fields, in order: J gene, V gene, D gene, CDR3 length, CDR3 protein. A D gene is named only where the DNA matches it firmly.

>TRBJ2-2|TRBV5-1|-|13
ASAWGSGNTGELF
>TRBJ1-4|TRBV7-9|TRBD1|13
ASSEDRATNEKLF
>TRBJ2-1|TRBV15|-|13
ATSRGQGAYNEQF
>TRBJ2-4|TRBV27|TRBD2|14
ASSWAGRAAKNIQY
>TRBJ2-1|TRBV19|TRBD1|13
ASKAGQGTYNEQF
>TRBJ2-1|TRBV6-1|-|12
ASRWAHSDNEQF
>TRBJ2-7|TRBV2|TRBD2|13
ASSEGTSGTYEQY
>TRBJ2-2|TRBV18|TRBD1|13
ASPRTGSFSGELF
>TRBJ2-5|TRBV5-6|-|10
ASKTADATQY
>TRBJ1-2|TRBV7-9|-|12
ASSPRDGVYGYT
>TRBJ2-2|TRBV7-8|TRBD2|15
ASSLEESGGASGELF
>TRBJ2-7|TRBV7-9|TRBD1|13
ASSPGTGGLFEQY
>TRBJ2-7|TRBV7-9|TRBD1|13
ASSSPDRGLYEQY
>TRBJ2-7|TRBV21-1|-|14
ASRTRIGQGAYEQY
>TRBJ1-2|TRBV10-3|-|14
AISDGHGTRGYGYT
>TRBJ2-1|TRBV28|-|10
ASSERYNEQF
>TRBJ2-5|TRBV11-3|-|14
ASSFRGTGSQETQY
>TRBJ2-5|TRBV5-1|TRBD2|14
ASRQSSGGRQETQY
>TRBJ1-1|TRBV4-3|-|11
ASSQVYGTEAF
>TRBJ2-6|TRBV5-8|-|13
ASSLLGVGANVLT
>TRBJ1-2|TRBV7-2|-|11
ASSLTDSYGYT
>TRBJ1-2|TRBV27|-|10
ASTSPGEGYT
>TRBJ1-2|TRBV18|-|11
ASSPGQTYGYT
>TRBJ1-1|TRBV18|-|12
ASSPRQMNTEAF
>TRBJ1-2|TRBV5-6|-|11
ASSRQDFYGYT
>TRBJ2-3|TRBV7-2|-|12
ASTLQRTADTQY
>TRBJ2-3|TRBV7-2|-|11
ASSSTTAIRFH
>TRBJ2-2|TRBV6-4|-|10
ASSDSGGELF
>TRBJ1-1|TRBV4-3|TRBD1|13
ASSHTDRGTPEAF
>TRBJ1-1|TRBV6-1|TRBD1|12
ASKTGTGKPEAF
>TRBJ2-5|TRBV7-3|-|11
ASSLGLRETQY
>TRBJ1-2|TRBV4-3|TRBD1|13
ASSQVLYNRGSHT
>TRBJ2-7|TRBV7-9|-|13
ASSLAAGSFYEQY
>TRBJ1-4|TRBV2|TRBD1|13
ASKGGQGMNEKLF
>TRBJ2-7|TRBV4-3|-|14
ASSQGFTRSSYEQY
>TRBJ2-7|TRBV27|-|12
ASSSTGPSYEQY
>TRBJ1-3|TRBV7-9|-|14
ASSPGAAIMVNTIY